A selection of T cell receptor beta chains follows, all from one sample in a study of blood T cells in healthy people across ages. TCRdb processed the 5' RACE reads anew with MiXCR; each CDR3 protein has one entry. The sample shows roughly 800,000 distinct CDR3 sequences, roughly 34% of them seen only once. Input material: blood. These receptors were collected from a man aged 18-30 years in good health. The CDR3 runs from the conserved cysteine through the conserved F or W. The order of the fields is V gene, J gene, clone size, D gene, CDR3 protein, CDR3 DNA. The D gene is left open where the match is weak. Some rows mark clone size as missing; the rest say once, few, many or name a class of expanded clone.

v_gene: TRBV25-1
j_gene: TRBJ2-4
abundance: -
d_gene: -
CDR3aa: CASSIGQGRAVGEQYF
CDR3nt: TGTGCCAGCAGTATAGGACAAGGACGGGCCGTTGGGGAGCAGTACTTC

v_gene: TRBV6-2/TRBV6-3
j_gene: TRBJ2-1
abundance: -
d_gene: TRBD2
CDR3aa: CASRAGGYGEQFF
CDR3nt: TGTGCCAGCAGAGCGGGGGGGTATGGTGAGCAGTTCTTC

v_gene: TRBV7-9
j_gene: TRBJ1-1
abundance: once
d_gene: -
CDR3aa: CASSAGDPGGPEAFF
CDR3nt: TGTGCCAGCAGCGCAGGGGATCCGGGAGGCCCTGAAGCTTTCTTT

v_gene: TRBV2
j_gene: TRBJ1-6
abundance: few
d_gene: -
CDR3aa: CASRETASYNSPLHF
CDR3nt: TGTGCCAGCAGAGAGACAGCCTCCTATAATTCACCCCTCCACTTT

v_gene: TRBV20-1
j_gene: TRBJ2-3
abundance: many
d_gene: -
CDR3aa: CSADPRQRTDTQYF
CDR3nt: TGCAGTGCCGACCCAAGGCAGCGCACAGATACGCAGTATTTT

v_gene: TRBV25-1
j_gene: TRBJ1-2
abundance: few
d_gene: -
CDR3aa: CASSGDRTYGYTF
CDR3nt: TGTGCCAGCAGTGGAGACAGAACCTATGGCTACACCTTC

v_gene: TRBV7-2
j_gene: TRBJ2-5
abundance: few
d_gene: TRBD1
CDR3aa: CASSARQGAETQYF
CDR3nt: TGTGCCAGCAGCGCAAGACAGGGGGCCGAGACCCAGTACTTC

v_gene: TRBV25-1
j_gene: TRBJ1-1
abundance: -
d_gene: TRBD1
CDR3aa: CASSEPGQGANTEAFF
CDR3nt: TGTGCCAGCAGTGAACCCGGACAGGGGGCGAACACTGAAGCTTTCTTT

v_gene: TRBV7-6
j_gene: TRBJ2-7
abundance: few
d_gene: -
CDR3aa: CASSVSGPYEQYF
CDR3nt: TGTGCCAGCAGCGTATCGGGGCCCTACGAGCAGTACTTC

v_gene: TRBV12-3/TRBV12-4
j_gene: TRBJ2-7
abundance: -
d_gene: -
CDR3aa: CASSFGTLLSEQYF
CDR3nt: TGTGCCAGCAGTTTTGGCACCCTTCTGAGCGAGCAGTACTTC

v_gene: TRBV7-2
j_gene: TRBJ2-2
abundance: once
d_gene: -
CDR3aa: CASSLQGGYTGELFF
CDR3nt: TGTGCCAGCAGCTTACAGGGCGGGTACACCGGGGAGCTGTTTTTT

v_gene: TRBV12-3/TRBV12-4
j_gene: TRBJ2-7
abundance: -
d_gene: -
CDR3aa: CASSLGQGSDEQYF
CDR3nt: TGTGCCAGCAGTTTAGGGCAGGGAAGCGACGAGCAGTACTTC

v_gene: TRBV29-1
j_gene: TRBJ2-1
abundance: few
d_gene: -
CDR3aa: CSVAPGTLSNEQFF
CDR3nt: TGCAGCGTGGCACCGGGAACCCTCTCGAATGAGCAGTTCTTC

v_gene: TRBV7-2
j_gene: TRBJ2-7
abundance: many
d_gene: -
CDR3aa: CASSLAQGSHEQYF
CDR3nt: TGTGCCAGCAGCTTAGCACAGGGAAGCCACGAGCAGTACTTC

v_gene: TRBV20-1
j_gene: TRBJ1-1
abundance: few
d_gene: TRBD1
CDR3aa: CSASGQGNTEAFF
CDR3nt: TGCAGTGCTAGCGGACAGGGAAACACTGAAGCTTTCTTT

v_gene: TRBV10-3
j_gene: TRBJ1-2
abundance: -
d_gene: -
CDR3aa: CAISARTSNLLNYGYTF
CDR3nt: TGTGCCATCAGTGCCAGGACCTCCAACCTACTTAACTATGGCTACACCTTC

v_gene: TRBV7-2
j_gene: TRBJ2-1
abundance: -
d_gene: TRBD1
CDR3aa: CASSVRQGRNEQFF
CDR3nt: TGTGCCAGCAGCGTGCGACAGGGTAGGAATGAGCAGTTCTTC

v_gene: TRBV10-3
j_gene: TRBJ2-5
abundance: -
d_gene: TRBD2
CDR3aa: CAISESGLAGVIQETQYF
CDR3nt: TGTGCCATCAGTGAGTCCGGACTAGCGGGGGTCATACAAGAGACCCAGTACTTC

v_gene: TRBV25-1
j_gene: TRBJ2-1
abundance: -
d_gene: -
CDR3aa: CASSERAGSSYNEQFF
CDR3nt: TGTGCCAGCAGTGAAAGGGCAGGAAGCTCCTACAATGAGCAGTTCTTC

v_gene: TRBV6-2/TRBV6-3
j_gene: TRBJ2-7
abundance: few
d_gene: -
CDR3aa: CASSRISEQYF
CDR3nt: TGTGCCAGCAGTCGGATCAGCGAGCAGTACTTC

v_gene: TRBV20-1
j_gene: TRBJ1-2
abundance: many
d_gene: -
CDR3aa: CSARDQGTNYGYTF
CDR3nt: TGCAGTGCTAGAGACCAGGGAACTAACTATGGCTACACCTTC

v_gene: TRBV5-1
j_gene: TRBJ2-3
abundance: -
d_gene: TRBD2
CDR3aa: CASSLGAGGRLADTQYF
CDR3nt: TGCGCCAGCAGCTTGGGAGCGGGGGGAAGATTAGCAGATACGCAGTATTTT

v_gene: TRBV12-3/TRBV12-4
j_gene: TRBJ2-7
abundance: -
d_gene: TRBD1
CDR3aa: CASSPGTGVLEQYF
CDR3nt: TGTGCCAGCAGTCCCGGGACAGGGGTCCTCGAGCAGTACTTC

v_gene: TRBV29-1
j_gene: TRBJ2-3
abundance: many
d_gene: -
CDR3aa: CSVEEGRGSTDTQYF
CDR3nt: TGCAGCGTTGAAGAGGGCAGAGGGTCAACAGATACGCAGTATTTT

v_gene: TRBV7-2
j_gene: TRBJ1-5
abundance: few
d_gene: -
CDR3aa: CASSFRMSQPQHF
CDR3nt: TGTGCCAGCAGCTTTAGGATGAGTCAGCCCCAGCATTTT

v_gene: TRBV27
j_gene: TRBJ2-5
abundance: few
d_gene: -
CDR3aa: CASSLSGRPETQYF
CDR3nt: TGTGCCAGCAGTTTATCGGGCAGACCAGAGACCCAGTACTTC

v_gene: TRBV12-3/TRBV12-4
j_gene: TRBJ1-4
abundance: many
d_gene: -
CDR3aa: CASSSRFDGTNEKLFF
CDR3nt: TGTGCCAGCAGCTCCCGGTTTGACGGAACTAATGAAAAACTGTTTTTT

v_gene: TRBV5-5
j_gene: TRBJ2-3
abundance: many
d_gene: -
CDR3aa: CASSSQGIDTQYF
CDR3nt: TGTGCCAGCAGCTCACAGGGAATAGATACGCAGTATTTT

v_gene: TRBV6-6
j_gene: TRBJ1-4
abundance: few
d_gene: -
CDR3aa: CASSSRVGSEKLFF
CDR3nt: TGTGCCAGCAGTTCCAGGGTCGGGTCCGAAAAACTGTTTTTT

v_gene: TRBV4-2
j_gene: TRBJ2-7
abundance: few
d_gene: TRBD2
CDR3aa: CASGSGDFSYEQYF
CDR3nt: TGTGCCAGCGGTAGCGGGGATTTCTCCTACGAGCAGTACTTC

v_gene: TRBV12-3/TRBV12-4
j_gene: TRBJ2-1
abundance: many
d_gene: -
CDR3aa: CASSNGAYNEQFF
CDR3nt: TGTGCCAGCAGTAACGGGGCCTACAATGAGCAGTTCTTC

v_gene: TRBV30
j_gene: TRBJ1-2
abundance: many
d_gene: -
CDR3aa: CAWSRDLSYGYTF
CDR3nt: TGTGCCTGGAGCCGAGACTTATCCTATGGCTACACCTTC

v_gene: TRBV29-1
j_gene: TRBJ2-7
abundance: -
d_gene: -
CDR3aa: CSAALGAVEQYF
CDR3nt: TGCAGCGCGGCCCTTGGGGCGGTCGAGCAGTACTTC

v_gene: TRBV20-1
j_gene: TRBJ1-2
abundance: -
d_gene: TRBD1
CDR3aa: CSADRGTHDGYTF
CDR3nt: TGCAGTGCCGACAGGGGAACTCACGATGGCTACACCTTC

v_gene: TRBV6-2/TRBV6-3
j_gene: TRBJ2-1
abundance: few
d_gene: -
CDR3aa: CASRDGQQTYNEQFF
CDR3nt: TGTGCCAGCAGAGACGGACAGCAGACCTACAATGAGCAGTTCTTC

v_gene: TRBV6-2/TRBV6-3
j_gene: TRBJ1-1
abundance: few
d_gene: -
CDR3aa: CATSPRGYTEAFF
CDR3nt: TGTGCCACCTCCCCAAGGGGGTACACTGAAGCTTTCTTT

v_gene: TRBV12-3/TRBV12-4
j_gene: TRBJ2-1
abundance: many
d_gene: TRBD1
CDR3aa: CASSSGTGVEQFF
CDR3nt: TGTGCCAGCAGTTCCGGGACAGGGGTTGAGCAGTTCTTC

v_gene: TRBV27
j_gene: TRBJ2-3
abundance: -
d_gene: TRBD2
CDR3aa: CAGSFRLAGDTQYF
CDR3nt: TGTGCCGGCAGTTTTCGACTAGCTGGAGATACGCAGTATTTT

v_gene: TRBV12-3/TRBV12-4
j_gene: TRBJ1-5
abundance: -
d_gene: -
CDR3aa: CASSLEGDGNQPQHF
CDR3nt: TGTGCCAGCAGCCTTGAAGGGGATGGTAATCAGCCCCAGCATTTT

v_gene: TRBV5-5
j_gene: TRBJ2-5
abundance: -
d_gene: -
CDR3aa: CASSFSRTAHPQETQYF
CDR3nt: TGTGCCAGCAGCTTTTCAAGGACAGCCCATCCCCAAGAGACCCAGTACTTC

v_gene: TRBV12-3/TRBV12-4
j_gene: TRBJ2-1
abundance: many
d_gene: -
CDR3aa: CASSSRLERFF
CDR3nt: TGTGCCAGCAGTTCCCGACTAGAGCGGTTCTTC

v_gene: TRBV9
j_gene: TRBJ2-1
abundance: -
d_gene: TRBD1
CDR3aa: CASSPRGLLTGARNEQFF
CDR3nt: TGTGCCAGCAGCCCCCGAGGGCTTTTGACAGGGGCGAGGAATGAGCAGTTCTTC

v_gene: TRBV4-1
j_gene: TRBJ2-1
abundance: -
d_gene: -
CDR3aa: CASSHVGTADEQFF
CDR3nt: TGCGCCAGCAGCCATGTGGGTACGGCGGATGAGCAGTTCTTC

v_gene: TRBV5-6
j_gene: TRBJ2-7
abundance: -
d_gene: TRBD1
CDR3aa: CASSASGTGHRGEQYF
CDR3nt: TGTGCCAGCAGCGCCTCCGGGACAGGGCATAGGGGCGAGCAGTACTTC

v_gene: TRBV4-2
j_gene: TRBJ1-2
abundance: many
d_gene: -
CDR3aa: CASSPRGGNYGYTF
CDR3nt: TGTGCCAGCAGCCCGCGGGGGGGTAACTATGGCTACACCTTC

v_gene: TRBV9
j_gene: TRBJ2-1
abundance: -
d_gene: -
CDR3aa: CASVRSGGNEQFF
CDR3nt: TGTGCCAGTGTTAGATCTGGGGGGAATGAGCAGTTCTTC

v_gene: TRBV6-6
j_gene: TRBJ1-5
abundance: -
d_gene: TRBD1
CDR3aa: CASRRGQGGSGNQPQHF
CDR3nt: TGTGCCAGCAGACGAGGACAGGGAGGGTCAGGGAATCAGCCCCAGCATTTT

v_gene: TRBV20-1
j_gene: TRBJ2-7
abundance: -
d_gene: -
CDR3aa: CSARGLFEGGRYEQYF
CDR3nt: TGCAGTGCTAGAGGTTTGTTCGAGGGGGGACGCTACGAGCAGTACTTC

v_gene: TRBV4-3
j_gene: TRBJ2-1
abundance: many
d_gene: -
CDR3aa: CASSRRASGGSSYNEQFF
CDR3nt: TGCGCCAGCAGCCGAAGGGCCTCGGGCGGCAGCTCCTACAATGAGCAGTTCTTC

v_gene: TRBV2
j_gene: TRBJ2-3
abundance: -
d_gene: TRBD2
CDR3aa: CASSDPSIAGESSTDTQYF
CDR3nt: TGTGCCAGCAGTGACCCCTCTATAGCGGGGGAAAGTAGCACAGATACGCAGTATTTT